The 15 T cell receptor beta chains below come from one sample, sequenced in a study of beta chain features in type 1 diabetes. Expressed TCRB transcripts were sequenced, since all the RNA that had been isolated was reverse transcribed. Repertoires were generated with immunoSEQ multiplex PCR, while TCRdb's copy carries only in-frame clones and drops some. Found here are roughly 400,000 clones, roughly 16% of them singletons; the top ten hold 0.019%. Sequenced: naive CD4+ T cells from blood. These receptors originate from a woman aged 18 to 35 in good health.

The genes are TRBV6-4 and TRBJ2-1; TRBD1 matches 11 bases. Germline V gene sequence: CDR1 MRHNA, CDR2 SNTAGT. This CDR3 contains 13 residues. V trimming: 5 bases; J trimming: 7 bases; junction bases outside the gene matches: 1. CDR3 nucleotide sequence: TGTGCCAGCAGTAGGGACAGGGGGAATGAGCAGTTCTTC. Amino acid sequence: CASSRDRGNEQFF.

The chain links TRBV28 to TRBJ2-7, with a tentative D call TRBD2 (6 bases). The CDR3 totals 15 residues. V lost 5 bases to trimming and J lost 2 bases, with 16 bases between them. Per germline, CDR1 MDHEN and CDR2 SYDVKM. The CDR3 DNA is TGTGCCAGCAGTGTGACGGGACTGGGGGCCTACGAGCAGTACTTC. Its translation is CASSVTGLGAYEQYF.

The chain links TRBV6-5 to TRBJ2-7; the match to TRBD2 covers 9 bases. Germline V CDR1 and CDR2: MNHEY, SVGAGI. The CDR3 spans 15 residues. Trimming took 1 base from V and 3 from J; bases not matched to a gene: 4. Here the CDR3 reads CASSYYPSGDYEQYF. For the CDR3, the DNA is TGTGCCAGCAGTTACTACCCTAGCGGGGACTACGAGCAGTACTTC.

This sequence joins TRBV7-9 and TRBJ2-7; the D gene is possibly TRBD2 (6 bases). The CDR3 extends over 16 amino acids. Germline loops: CDR1 SEHNR, CDR2 FQNEAQ (reference sequence). Trimming took off 2 bases at V and 0 bases at J, with 14 bases between the two ends. CDR3 sequence reads: CASSLKGGYGSYEQYF. The DNA for the CDR3 is TGTGCCAGCAGCTTAAAAGGAGGGTACGGCTCCTACGAGCAGTACTTC.

The V and J genes are TRBV29-1 and TRBJ1-1; D gene unclear. The V end lost 7 bases, the J end lost 1 base, and 7 bases lay between the germline ends. There are 11 residues in the CDR3. Germline V gene data show CDR1 as SQVTM and CDR2 as ANQGSEA. CDR3 DNA: TGCAGCGCTAGCGGGAACACTGAAGCTTTCTTT. Amino acids: CSASGNTEAFF.

A few counts support this clone. The gene calls are TRBV18 and TRBJ2-1; tentatively, D is TRBD1 (5 bases). CDR3 length: 15 residues. V lost 3 bases to trimming and J lost 4 bases, with 13 bases between them. Germline CDR1 KGHSH, CDR2 LQKENI. This CDR3 reads CASSPDTTLYNEQFF. The CDR3 DNA follows: TGTGCCAGCTCACCGGACACCACACTTTACAATGAGCAGTTCTTC.

This sequence joins TRBV11-2 and TRBJ2-7; D remains unclear. This CDR3 comprises 16 residues. Germline CDR1 reads SGHAT; CDR2 reads FQNNGV. The V gene lost 0 bases and the J gene lost 0 bases, with 12 bases spanning the gap. CDR3 sequence (DNA): TGTGCCAGCAGCTTAGAGAGGTATCGGAGCTCCTACGAGCAGTACTTC. Amino acids: CASSLERYRSSYEQYF.

This clone was observed a handful of times. The V call is TRBV6-5, the J call TRBJ2-5, with 7 bases lining up with TRBD2. This CDR3 has 15 residues. From germline, CDR1 is MNHEY and CDR2 SVGAGI. The junction had 6 bases not matched to a gene; V was cut back by 0 bases and J by 5 bases. The CDR3 spells CASSYSRERSETQYF. The CDR3 nucleotides read TGTGCCAGCAGTTACTCGCGGGAGCGGTCTGAGACCCAGTACTTC.

This clone was seen a few times. At the DNA level, this CDR3 is encoded by other sequences in the same sample as well. The genes are TRBV18 and TRBJ2-1, with TRBD1 identical over 8 bases. V shed 2 bases, J shed 7 bases, and the junction held 4 bases outside the gene matches. The V gene's germline CDR1 is KGHSH and CDR2 LQKENI. There are 14 residues in the CDR3. CDR3 nucleotide sequence: TGTGCCAGCTCACCAGGACAGGGAGTAAATGAGCAGTTCTTC. Its translation is CASSPGQGVNEQFF. The complete variable domain, with remaining parts taken from reference TRBV18 and TRBJ2-1, reads NAGVMQNPRHLVRRRGQEARLRCSPMKGHSHVYWYRQLPEEGLKFMVYLQKENIIDESGMPKERFSAEFPKEGPSILRIQQVVRGDSAAYFCASSPGQGVNEQFFGPGTRLTVL.

This sequence joins TRBV29-1 and TRBJ1-5; no definite D call. This CDR3 has 12 amino acids. The V and J ends lost 5 bases and 3 bases respectively, with 8 bases between them. The germline CDR1 and CDR2 sequences are SQVTM and ANQGSEA. The CDR3 loop reads CSVREINQPQHF. The CDR3 nucleotides read TGCAGCGTTCGGGAGATCAATCAGCCCCAGCATTTT. The full variable domain, its missing parts supplied by reference TRBV29-1 and TRBJ1-5, is SAVISQKPSRDICQRGTSLTIQCQVDSQVTMMFWYRQQPGQSLTLIATANQGSEATYESGFVIDKFPISRPNLTFSTLTVSNMSPEDSSIYLCSVREINQPQHFGDGTRLSIL.

CDR3 sequence reads: CASSVGIAGSQETQYF. The CDR3 nucleotides read TGTGCCAGCAGCGTAGGTATAGCGGGGTCGCAAGAGACCCAGTACTTC. The chain couples TRBV9 to TRBJ2-5; 8 bases are shared with TRBD2. CDR3 length: 16 amino acids. CDR1 and CDR2 (germline): SGDLS, YYNGEE. V lost 0 bases, J lost 2 bases, and 6 bases stayed unmatched.

This clone was observed a handful of times. The rearrangement uses TRBV29-1 and TRBJ1-3, with D possibly matching TRBD1 (6 bases). Germline V lookup: CDR1 SQVTM, CDR2 ANQGSEA. With 4 bases removed from V and 4 bases from J, the gap between germline ends came to 11 bases. CDR3 length: 13 amino acids. This CDR3 reads CSVVTGRGNTIYF. The CDR3 region has the DNA TGCAGCGTTGTCACAGGGCGGGGAAACACCATATATTTT.

The gene calls are TRBV5-4 and TRBJ1-2; 9 bases fit TRBD1. Germline V CDR1 and CDR2: SGHNT, YYREEE (reference sequence). Unmatched junction bases numbered 7, after V lost 4 bases and J lost 6 bases. The CDR3 loop spans 14 amino acids. CDR3: CASSPNRGRDGYTF. Written as DNA, the CDR3 is TGTGCCAGCAGCCCAAACAGGGGGCGGGATGGCTACACCTTC.

This clone has more than one count but fewer than ten. The chain joins TRBV10-3 to TRBJ2-1; maybe TRBD2 (6 bases). The germline V gene has CDR1 ENHRY and CDR2 SYGVKD. The CDR3 sequence is 15 residues long. Deletions cut 3 bases from V and 5 bases from J, with 14 bases between. The CDR3: CAISDRAGSNNEQFF. The CDR3 DNA sequence: TGTGCCATCAGTGACCGGGCGGGGTCAAACAATGAGCAGTTCTTC.

This clone was found a few times. V and J are TRBV29-1 and TRBJ1-1; D is unresolved. Trimming pared 3 bases from V and 6 bases from J, leaving 17 bases between. The CDR3 has 14 residues. Germline-derived CDR1 and CDR2 are SQVTM and ANQGSEA. CDR3 bases: TGCAGCGTTGATTCCCCCGGGAGCCAGTCTGAAGCTTTCTTT. Its translation: CSVDSPGSQSEAFF.